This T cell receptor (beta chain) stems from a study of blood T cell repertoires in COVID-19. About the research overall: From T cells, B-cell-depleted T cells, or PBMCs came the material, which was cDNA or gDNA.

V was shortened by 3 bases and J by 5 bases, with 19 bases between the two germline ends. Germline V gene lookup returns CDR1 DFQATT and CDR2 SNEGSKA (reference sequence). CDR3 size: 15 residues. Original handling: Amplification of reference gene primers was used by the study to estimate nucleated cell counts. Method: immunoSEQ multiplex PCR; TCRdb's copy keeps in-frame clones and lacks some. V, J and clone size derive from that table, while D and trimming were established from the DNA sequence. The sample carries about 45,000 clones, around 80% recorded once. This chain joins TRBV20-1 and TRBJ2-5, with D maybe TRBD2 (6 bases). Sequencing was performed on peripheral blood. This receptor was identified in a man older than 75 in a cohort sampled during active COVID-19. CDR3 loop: CSASLEPGRGETQYF. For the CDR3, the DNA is TGCAGTGCTAGTCTTGAGCCGGGACGGGGGGAGACCCAGTACTTC.